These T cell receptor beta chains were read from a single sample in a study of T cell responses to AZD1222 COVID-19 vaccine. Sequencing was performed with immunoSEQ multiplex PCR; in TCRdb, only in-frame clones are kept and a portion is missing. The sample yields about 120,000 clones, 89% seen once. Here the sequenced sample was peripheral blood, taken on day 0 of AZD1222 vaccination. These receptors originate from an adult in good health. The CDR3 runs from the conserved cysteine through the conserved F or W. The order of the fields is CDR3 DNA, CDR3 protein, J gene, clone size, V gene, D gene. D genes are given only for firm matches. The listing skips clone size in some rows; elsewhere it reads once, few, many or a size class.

cdr3_nt: TGCAGCGTTAGGGACAGAACCTACGAGCAGTACTTC
cdr3_aa: CSVRDRTYEQYF
j_call: TRBJ2-7
clone_size: .
v_call: TRBV29-1
d_call: TRBD1

cdr3_nt: TGCGCCAGCAGCCAAGGGACCTATAGCAATCAGCCCCAGCATTTT
cdr3_aa: CASSQGTYSNQPQHF
j_call: TRBJ1-5
clone_size: .
v_call: TRBV4-1
d_call: .

cdr3_nt: TGTGCCAGCTCACCTGGGACAGGGGGAGGTGAGCAGTACTTC
cdr3_aa: CASSPGTGGGEQYF
j_call: TRBJ2-7
clone_size: .
v_call: TRBV18
d_call: TRBD1

cdr3_nt: TGTGCCAGCAGCTCCTTGATCGTCAGCCATACGCAGTATTTT
cdr3_aa: CASSSLIVSHTQYF
j_call: TRBJ2-3
clone_size: .
v_call: TRBV11-3
d_call: .

cdr3_nt: TGTGCCAGCAGCTTAGTAATAGCGGGAGGGTACGAGCAGTACTTC
cdr3_aa: CASSLVIAGGYEQYF
j_call: TRBJ2-7
clone_size: once
v_call: TRBV11-2
d_call: TRBD2

cdr3_nt: TGTGCCAGCGGGGGTGGGACGGAGACAACTAATGAAAAACTGTTTTTT
cdr3_aa: CASGGGTETTNEKLFF
j_call: TRBJ1-4
clone_size: .
v_call: TRBV28
d_call: .

cdr3_nt: TGTGCCAGCAGCCTCTGGTCGACTGGATCCAATGAGCAGTTCTTC
cdr3_aa: CASSLWSTGSNEQFF
j_call: TRBJ2-1
clone_size: .
v_call: TRBV6-2/TRBV6-3
d_call: .

cdr3_nt: TGTGCCAGCAGCAAAGGGGCAGGCAGTCAGCCCCAGCATTTT
cdr3_aa: CASSKGAGSQPQHF
j_call: TRBJ1-5
clone_size: .
v_call: TRBV21-1
d_call: .

cdr3_nt: TGTGCCAGCAGGGATAGCGGGGGGGCCTACAATGAGCAGTTCTTC
cdr3_aa: CASRDSGGAYNEQFF
j_call: TRBJ2-1
clone_size: .
v_call: TRBV2
d_call: TRBD2

cdr3_nt: TGTGCCAGCAGCTTAGGGTTGGGAAGCGGAACCTCCTACAATGAGCAGTTCTTC
cdr3_aa: CASSLGLGSGTSYNEQFF
j_call: TRBJ2-1
clone_size: .
v_call: TRBV7-2
d_call: .

cdr3_nt: TGTGCCAGCGGACCGGGACAGGCCTACGAGCAGTACTTC
cdr3_aa: CASGPGQAYEQYF
j_call: TRBJ2-7
clone_size: .
v_call: TRBV5-6
d_call: TRBD1

cdr3_nt: TGCAGCGTACAACCACTTCCCGGGACAGGGGTGGACACTGAAGCTTTCTTT
cdr3_aa: CSVQPLPGTGVDTEAFF
j_call: TRBJ1-1
clone_size: .
v_call: TRBV29-1
d_call: TRBD1